The clone carrying this TCR beta chain showed up many times. Each patient came to thyroid surgery without any prior treatment (of any kind). The source of the sample is a study of metastatic and nonmetastatic thyroid tumors. Via MiXCR, TCRdb re-called the PCR reads. This sample has approximately 40,000 clones; over 10% occur once, and the top ten carry roughly 25%. There are 15 residues in the CDR3. The V and J ends lost 1 base and 1 base respectively, with 9 bases between them. Germline V gene data show CDR1 as MNHEY and CDR2 as SVGEGT. This chain connects TRBV6-2 or TRBV6-3 to TRBJ2-3, with D possibly being TRBD1 (6 bases). Sequencing used blood. This clonotype was obtained from a female donor with papillary thyroid cancer or a benign thyroid nodule (not recorded which). Some clones in this sample may be carry-over from other donors' samples. CDR3 amino acids: CASSYWGRGTDTQYF. CDR3 in DNA: TGTGCCAGCAGTTACTGGGGGCGAGGCACAGATACGCAGTATTTT.